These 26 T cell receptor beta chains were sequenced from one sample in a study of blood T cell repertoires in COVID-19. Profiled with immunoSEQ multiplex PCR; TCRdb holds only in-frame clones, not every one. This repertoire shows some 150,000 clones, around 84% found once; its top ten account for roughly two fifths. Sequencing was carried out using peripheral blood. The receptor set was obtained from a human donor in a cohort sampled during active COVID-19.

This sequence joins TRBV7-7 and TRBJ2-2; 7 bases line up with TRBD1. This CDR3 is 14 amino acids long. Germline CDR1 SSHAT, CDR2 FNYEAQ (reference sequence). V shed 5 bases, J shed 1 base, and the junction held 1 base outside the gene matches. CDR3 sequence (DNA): TGTGCCAGCAGCCGGGACAGGAACACCGGGGAGCTGTTTTTT. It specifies CASSRDRNTGELFF.

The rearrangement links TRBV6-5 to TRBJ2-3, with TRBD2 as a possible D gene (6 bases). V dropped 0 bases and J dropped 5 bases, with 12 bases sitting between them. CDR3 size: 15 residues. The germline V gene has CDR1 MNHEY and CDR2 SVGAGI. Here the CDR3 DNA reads TGTGCCAGCAGTTACTCGGAGGGGCCGGGAGATACGCAGTATTTT. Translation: CASSYSEGPGDTQYF.

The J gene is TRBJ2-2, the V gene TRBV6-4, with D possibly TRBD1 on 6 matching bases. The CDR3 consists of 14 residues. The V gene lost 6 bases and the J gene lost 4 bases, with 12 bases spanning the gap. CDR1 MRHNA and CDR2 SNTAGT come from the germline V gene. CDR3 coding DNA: TGTGCCAGCAGGGACAGTTCTAGCACCGGGGAGCTGTTTTTT. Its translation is CASRDSSSTGELFF.

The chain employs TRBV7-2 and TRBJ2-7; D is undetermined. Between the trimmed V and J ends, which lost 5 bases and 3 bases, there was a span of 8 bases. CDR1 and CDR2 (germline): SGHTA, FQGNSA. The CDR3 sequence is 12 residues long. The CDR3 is CASSPGYYEQYF. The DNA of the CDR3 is TGTGCCAGCAGCCCCGGGTACTACGAGCAGTACTTC.

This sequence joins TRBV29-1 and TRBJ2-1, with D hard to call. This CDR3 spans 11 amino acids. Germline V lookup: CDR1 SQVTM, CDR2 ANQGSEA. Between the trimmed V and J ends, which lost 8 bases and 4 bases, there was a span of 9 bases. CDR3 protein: CSSYVYNEQFF. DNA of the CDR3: TGCAGCTCGTATGTGTACAATGAGCAGTTCTTC.

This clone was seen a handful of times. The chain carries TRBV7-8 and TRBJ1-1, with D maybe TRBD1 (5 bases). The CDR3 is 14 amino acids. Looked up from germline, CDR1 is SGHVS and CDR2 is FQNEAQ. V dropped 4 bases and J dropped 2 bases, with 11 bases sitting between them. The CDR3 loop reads CASSSTTVNTEAFF. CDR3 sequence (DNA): TGTGCCAGCAGCTCGACGACAGTCAACACTGAAGCTTTCTTT.

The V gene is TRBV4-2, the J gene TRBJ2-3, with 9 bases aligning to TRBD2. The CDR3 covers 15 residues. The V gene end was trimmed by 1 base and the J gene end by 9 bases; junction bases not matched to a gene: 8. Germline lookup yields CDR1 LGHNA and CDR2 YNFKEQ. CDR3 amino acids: CASSQVLAGLGTQYF. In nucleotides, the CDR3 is TGTGCCAGCAGCCAAGTGCTAGCGGGGCTGGGGACGCAGTATTTT.

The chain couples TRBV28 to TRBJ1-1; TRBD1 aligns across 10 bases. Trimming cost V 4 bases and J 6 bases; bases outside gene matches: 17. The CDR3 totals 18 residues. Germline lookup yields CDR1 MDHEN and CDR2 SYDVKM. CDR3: CASSSPYISDRGWAEAFF. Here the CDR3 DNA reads TGTGCCAGCAGTTCCCCCTATATCTCGGACAGGGGGTGGGCTGAAGCTTTCTTT.

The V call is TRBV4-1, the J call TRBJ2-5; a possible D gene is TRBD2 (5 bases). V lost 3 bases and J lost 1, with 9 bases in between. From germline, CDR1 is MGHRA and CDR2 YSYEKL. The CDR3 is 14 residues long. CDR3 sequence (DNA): TGCGCCAGCAGCCATAGCGAGGTCCAAGAGACCCAGTACTTC. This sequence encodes CASSHSEVQETQYF.

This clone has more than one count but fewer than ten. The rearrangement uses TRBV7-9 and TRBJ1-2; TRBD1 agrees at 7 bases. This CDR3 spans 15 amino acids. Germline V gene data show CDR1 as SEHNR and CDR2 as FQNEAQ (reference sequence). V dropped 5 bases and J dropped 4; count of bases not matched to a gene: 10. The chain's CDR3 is CASSLTIDRAYGYTF. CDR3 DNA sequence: TGTGCCAGCAGCCTGACTATAGACAGGGCCTATGGCTACACCTTC.

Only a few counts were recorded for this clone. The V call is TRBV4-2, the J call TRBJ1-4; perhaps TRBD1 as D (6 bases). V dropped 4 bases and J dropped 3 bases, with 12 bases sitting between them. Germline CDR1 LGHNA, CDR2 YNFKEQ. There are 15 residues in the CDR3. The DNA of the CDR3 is TGTGCCAGCAGCCGCTTCAGGGGAGCTAATGAAAAACTGTTTTTT. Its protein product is CASSRFRGANEKLFF.

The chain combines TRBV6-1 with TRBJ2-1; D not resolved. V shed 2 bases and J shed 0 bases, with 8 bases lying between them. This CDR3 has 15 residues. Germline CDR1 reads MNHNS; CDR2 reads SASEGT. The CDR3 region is CASSEHLSSYNEQFF. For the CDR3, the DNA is TGTGCCAGCAGTGAACACCTTAGCTCCTACAATGAGCAGTTCTTC.

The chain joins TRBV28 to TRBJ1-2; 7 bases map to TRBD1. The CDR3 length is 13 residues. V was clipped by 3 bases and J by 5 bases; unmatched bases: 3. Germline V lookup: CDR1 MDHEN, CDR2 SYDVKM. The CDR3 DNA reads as TGTGCCAGCAGTTTCGGACAGGCGTATGGCTACACCTTC. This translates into CASSFGQAYGYTF.

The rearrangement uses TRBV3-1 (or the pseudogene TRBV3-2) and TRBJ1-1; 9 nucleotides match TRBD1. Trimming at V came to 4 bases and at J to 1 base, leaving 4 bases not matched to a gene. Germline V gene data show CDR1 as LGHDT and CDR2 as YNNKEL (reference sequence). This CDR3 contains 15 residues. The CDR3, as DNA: TGTGCCAGCAGCCTCCAGACAGGGGGGAACACTGAAGCTTTCTTT. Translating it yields CASSLQTGGNTEAFF.

DNA of the CDR3: TGTGCCAGCAGCCAAGGGGGAGCGAACACTGAAGCTTTCTTT. Translation: CASSQGGANTEAFF. J is TRBJ1-1 and V is TRBV3-1 (or the pseudogene TRBV3-2); D is uncertain. CDR1 and CDR2 from the germline V gene are LGHDT and YNNKEL (reference sequence). With 1 base removed from V and 1 base from J, the gap between germline ends came to 7 bases. The CDR3 spans 14 residues.

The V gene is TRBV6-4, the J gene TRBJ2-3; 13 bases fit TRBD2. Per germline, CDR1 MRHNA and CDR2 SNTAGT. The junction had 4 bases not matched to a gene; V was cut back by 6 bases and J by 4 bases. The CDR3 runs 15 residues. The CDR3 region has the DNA TGTGCCAGCAGCACCGGGACTAGCGGGGCAGATACGCAGTATTTT. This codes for CASSTGTSGADTQYF.

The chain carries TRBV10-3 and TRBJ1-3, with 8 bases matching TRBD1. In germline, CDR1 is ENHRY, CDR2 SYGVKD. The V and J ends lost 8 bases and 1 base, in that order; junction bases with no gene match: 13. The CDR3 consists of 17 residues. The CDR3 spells CAIQKPTGGGSGNTIYF. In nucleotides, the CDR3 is TGTGCCATCCAAAAACCAACAGGGGGGGGATCTGGAAACACCATATATTTT.

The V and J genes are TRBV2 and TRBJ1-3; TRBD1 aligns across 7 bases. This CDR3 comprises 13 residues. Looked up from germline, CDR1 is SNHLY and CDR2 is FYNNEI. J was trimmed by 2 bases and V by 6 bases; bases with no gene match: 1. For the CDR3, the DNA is TGTGCCAGCAGAGACAGGGCTGGAAACACCATATATTTT. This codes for CASRDRAGNTIYF.

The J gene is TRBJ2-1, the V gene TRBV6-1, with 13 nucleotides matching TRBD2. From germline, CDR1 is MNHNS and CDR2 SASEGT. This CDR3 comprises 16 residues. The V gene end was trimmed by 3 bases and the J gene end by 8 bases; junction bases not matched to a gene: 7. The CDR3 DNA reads TGTGCCAGCAGTGACCCAAGGACTAGCGGGGGATATGAGCAGTTCTTC. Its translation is CASSDPRTSGGYEQFF.

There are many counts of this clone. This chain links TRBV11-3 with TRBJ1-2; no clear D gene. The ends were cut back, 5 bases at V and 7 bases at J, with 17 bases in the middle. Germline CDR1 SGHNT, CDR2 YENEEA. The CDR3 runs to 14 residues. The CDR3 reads CASSHSTSGGGYTF. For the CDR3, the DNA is TGTGCCAGCAGCCACTCAACGTCAGGTGGTGGCTACACCTTC. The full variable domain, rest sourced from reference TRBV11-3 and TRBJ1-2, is EAGVVQSPRYKIIEKKQPVAFWCNPISGHNTLYWYLQNLGQGPELLIRYENEEAVDDSQLPKDRFSAERLKGVDSTLKIQPAELGDSAVYLCASSHSTSGGGYTFGSGTRLTVV.

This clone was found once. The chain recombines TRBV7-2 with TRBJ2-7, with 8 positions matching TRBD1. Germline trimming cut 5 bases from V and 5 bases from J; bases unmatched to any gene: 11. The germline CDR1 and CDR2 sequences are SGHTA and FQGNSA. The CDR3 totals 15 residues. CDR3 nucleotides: TGTGCCAGCAGCCTAGACAGGGGCACCCCCAACGAGCAGTACTTC. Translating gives CASSLDRGTPNEQYF.

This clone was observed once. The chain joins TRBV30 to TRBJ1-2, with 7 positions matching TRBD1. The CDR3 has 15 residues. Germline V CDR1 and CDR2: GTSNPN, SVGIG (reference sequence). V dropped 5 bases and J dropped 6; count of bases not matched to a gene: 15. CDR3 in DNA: TGTGCCTGGTCAATAGACGACAGGGCGAGAGATGGCTACACCTTC. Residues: CAWSIDDRARDGYTF.

CDR3: CASSLARGGYEQYF. DNA for the CDR3: TGTGCCAGCAGCTTGGCTAGGGGGGGCTACGAGCAGTACTTC. The gene calls are TRBV5-4 and TRBJ2-7; tentatively, D is TRBD2 (7 bases). The CDR3 is 14 amino acids. Trimming removed 0 bases at V and 3 bases at J, with 10 bases between. Germline-derived CDR1 and CDR2 are SGHNT and YYREEE (reference sequence). Using reference TRBV5-4 and TRBJ2-7 for the parts outside the CDR3, the full variable domain is ETGVTQSPTHLIKTRGQQVTLRCSSQSGHNTVSWYQQALGQGPQFIFQYYREEENGRGNFPPRFSGLQFPNYSSELNVNALELDDSALYLCASSLARGGYEQYFGPGTRLTVT.

CDR3 residues: CGWGMGRSGNTIYF. As DNA, the CDR3 is TGTGGATGGGGCATGGGGCGCTCTGGAAACACCATATATTTT. This chain uses TRBV30 with TRBJ1-3; D is perhaps TRBD1 (5 bases). The CDR3 length is 14 residues. The V gene's germline CDR1 is GTSNPN and CDR2 SVGIG (reference sequence).

The CDR3 DNA follows: TGTGCCAGCAGACCCGGCCCCACCGGGGAGCAGTACTTC. Translated: CASRPGPTGEQYF. The V gene is TRBV6-5, the J gene TRBJ2-7; unclear D gene. V lost 6 bases and J lost 7, with 16 bases in between. The V gene's germline CDR1 is MNHEY and CDR2 SVGAGI. The CDR3 sequence is 13 residues long.

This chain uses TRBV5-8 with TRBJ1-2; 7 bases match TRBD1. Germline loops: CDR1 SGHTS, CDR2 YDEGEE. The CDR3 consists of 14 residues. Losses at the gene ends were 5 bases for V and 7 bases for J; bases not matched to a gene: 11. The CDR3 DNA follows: TGTGCCAGCAGGCTTCCGGGACAGACGTCTGGCTACACCTTC. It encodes CASRLPGQTSGYTF. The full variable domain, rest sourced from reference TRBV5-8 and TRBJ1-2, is EAGVTQSPTHLIKTRGQQATLRCSPISGHTSVYWYQQALGLGLQFLLWYDEGEERNRGNFPPRFSGRQFPNYSSELNVNALELEDSALYLCASRLPGQTSGYTFGSGTRLTVV.